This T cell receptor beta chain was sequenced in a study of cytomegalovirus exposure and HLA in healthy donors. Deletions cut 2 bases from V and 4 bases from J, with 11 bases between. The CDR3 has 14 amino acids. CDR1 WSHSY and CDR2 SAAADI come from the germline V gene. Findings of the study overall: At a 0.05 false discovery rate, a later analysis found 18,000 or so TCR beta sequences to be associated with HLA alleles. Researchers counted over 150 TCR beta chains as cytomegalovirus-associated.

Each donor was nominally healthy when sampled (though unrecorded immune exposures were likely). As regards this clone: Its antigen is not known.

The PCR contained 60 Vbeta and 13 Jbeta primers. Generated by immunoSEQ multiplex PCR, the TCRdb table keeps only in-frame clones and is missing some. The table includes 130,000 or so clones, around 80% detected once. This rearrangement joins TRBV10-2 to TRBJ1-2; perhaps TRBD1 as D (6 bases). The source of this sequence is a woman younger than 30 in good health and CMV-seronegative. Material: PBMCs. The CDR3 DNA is TGCGCCAGCAGTGAGCCGACAGGAAGCTATGGCTACACCTTC. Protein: CASSEPTGSYGYTF.